This TCR beta chain came from a study of persistence of HIV-infected CD4 T cells. At the level of the study: Up to about 180 mL blood was drawn at multiple time points; a couple of donors had single-time leukapheresis.

This clone was counted once. Its antigen is still unknown. This nonspecific control used anti-CD3/anti-CD28 bead stimulation of CD4+ T cells. Sorting of responding CD4+ T cells relied on upregulated CD40 ligand together with CD69. Points from the study as a whole: Degenerate expanded CDR3beta sequences were enriched among CMV- and Gag-responding cells.

The immunoSEQ assay was version 4, run in survey mode. Here immunoSEQ multiplex PCR was the method, and the copy in TCRdb shows in-frame clones only, minus some. The sample lists 45,000 or so clones, about 87% occurring once. The V segment lost 1 base and the J segment 1 base; nucleotides outside the gene matches: 5. CDR3 length equals 15 residues. Germline CDR1 and CDR2: SGHRS and YFSETQ. The receptor was derived from an adult woman with HIV who was CMV-seropositive. The source was CD4+ T cells sorted from PBMCs after approximately 19-hour stimulation, collected from a patient who received antiretroviral therapy. The rearrangement joins TRBV5-1 to TRBJ2-7; 7 nucleotides align to TRBD2. CDR3: CASSLRRGFSYEQYF. The CDR3 DNA reads TGCGCCAGCAGCTTGCGGCGGGGGTTTTCCTACGAGCAGTACTTC.